In its sample, the clone carrying this T cell receptor (beta chain) was seen a few times. Its antigen is not known. CDR1 is SGHTA and CDR2 is FQGNSA in the germline V gene. CDR3 size: 17 residues. With V trimmed by 0 bases and J by 1 base, 8 bases remained unmatched. This record comes from a study of T cells after yellow fever vaccination. Points from the study as a whole: Reappearance after the booster was observed for most primary-vaccination clones (roughly 95% CD4, around 90% CD8). Weaker in magnitude, the secondary response showed a faster peak on day 5 versus 15. A limited proportion of clonotypes was detected within both the CD4 and CD8 compartments.

Making TCR cDNA involved 5'RACE template switching, which added UMIs and a universal primer site. TCRdb reprocessed the 5' RACE reads via MiXCR and lists one record per CDR3 protein. Seen here are some 340,000 distinct CDR3 sequences, 4.1% observed once, and the top ten hold under 30%. This sequence joins TRBV7-2 and TRBJ1-1; 7 nucleotides align to TRBD1. The TCR comes from a young man who received the YFV17D yellow fever vaccine. The specimen was PBMCs, collected 5 days after the yellow fever booster vaccination. The CDR3 protein is CASSLAGQGGENTEAFF. CDR3 sequence (DNA): TGTGCCAGCAGCTTAGCCGGCCAGGGGGGTGAGAACACTGAAGCTTTCTTT.